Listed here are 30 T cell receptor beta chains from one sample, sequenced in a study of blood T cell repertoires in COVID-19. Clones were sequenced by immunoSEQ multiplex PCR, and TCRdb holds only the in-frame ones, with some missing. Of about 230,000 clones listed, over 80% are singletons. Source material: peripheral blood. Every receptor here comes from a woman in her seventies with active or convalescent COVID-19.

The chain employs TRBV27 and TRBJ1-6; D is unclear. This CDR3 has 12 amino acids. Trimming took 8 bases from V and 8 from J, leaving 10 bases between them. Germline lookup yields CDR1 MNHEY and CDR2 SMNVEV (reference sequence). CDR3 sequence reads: CASSEGDSPLHF. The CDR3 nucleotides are TGTGCCAGCTCGGAGGGTGATTCACCCCTCCACTTT.

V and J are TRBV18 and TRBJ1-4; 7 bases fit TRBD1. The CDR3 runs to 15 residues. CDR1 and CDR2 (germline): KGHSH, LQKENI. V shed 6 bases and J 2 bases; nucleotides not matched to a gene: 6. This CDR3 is CASSSMTGTNEKLFF. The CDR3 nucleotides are TGTGCCAGCTCGTCGATGACAGGGACTAATGAAAAACTGTTTTTT.

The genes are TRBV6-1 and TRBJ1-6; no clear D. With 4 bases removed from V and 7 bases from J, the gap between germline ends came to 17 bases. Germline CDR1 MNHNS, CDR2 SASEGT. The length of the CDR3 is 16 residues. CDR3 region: CASSAMAGGMNSPLHF. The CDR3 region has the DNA TGTGCCAGCAGTGCCATGGCAGGTGGAATGAATTCACCCCTCCACTTT.

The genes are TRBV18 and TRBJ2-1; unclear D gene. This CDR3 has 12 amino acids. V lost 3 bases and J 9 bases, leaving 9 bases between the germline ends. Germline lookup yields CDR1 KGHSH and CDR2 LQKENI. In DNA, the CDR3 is TGTGCCAGCTCACCCGATCTCGGTGAGCAGTTCTTC. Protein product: CASSPDLGEQFF. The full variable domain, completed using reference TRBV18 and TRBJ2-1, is NAGVMQNPRHLVRRRGQEARLRCSPMKGHSHVYWYRQLPEEGLKFMVYLQKENIIDESGMPKERFSAEFPKEGPSILRIQQVVRGDSAAYFCASSPDLGEQFFGPGTRLTVL.

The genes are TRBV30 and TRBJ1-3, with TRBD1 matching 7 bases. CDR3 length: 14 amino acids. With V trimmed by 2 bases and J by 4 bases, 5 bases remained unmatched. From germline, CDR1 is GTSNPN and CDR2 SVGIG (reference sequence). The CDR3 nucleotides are TGTGCCTGGAGTTACGCGACAGGGGGAAACACCATATATTTT. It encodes CAWSYATGGNTIYF.

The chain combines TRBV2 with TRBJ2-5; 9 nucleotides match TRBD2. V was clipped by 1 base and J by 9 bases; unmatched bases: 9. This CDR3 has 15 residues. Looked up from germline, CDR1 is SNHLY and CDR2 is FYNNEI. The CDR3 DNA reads TGTGCCAGCAGTGAAGGTAGCGGGGGCTTGGGGGCCCAGTACTTC. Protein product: CASSEGSGGLGAQYF.

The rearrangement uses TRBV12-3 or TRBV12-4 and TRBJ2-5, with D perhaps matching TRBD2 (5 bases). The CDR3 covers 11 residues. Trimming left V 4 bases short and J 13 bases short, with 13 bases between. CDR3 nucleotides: TGTGCCAGCAGTTCCCGGGGTGTTGTGTACTTC. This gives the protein CASSSRGVVYF.

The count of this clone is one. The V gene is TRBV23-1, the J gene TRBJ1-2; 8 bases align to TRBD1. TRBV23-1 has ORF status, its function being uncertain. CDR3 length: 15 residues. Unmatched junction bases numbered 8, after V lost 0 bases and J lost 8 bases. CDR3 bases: TGCGCCAGCAGTCAATCGTACAGGGGGTTGGGGGGCTACACCTTC. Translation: CASSQSYRGLGGYTF.

CDR3: CASGQQGGDTIYF. The DNA for the CDR3 is TGTGCCAGCGGACAACAGGGCGGAGACACCATATATTTT. The V gene is TRBV19, the J gene TRBJ1-3; a possible D gene is TRBD1 (6 bases). The CDR3 is 13 amino acids. The V end was cut by 9 bases, the J end by 8 bases, with 17 bases between. Germline loops: CDR1 LNHDA, CDR2 SQIVND (reference sequence). Filled out from reference TRBV19 and TRBJ1-3, the complete variable domain reads DGGITQSPKYLFRKEGQNVTLSCEQNLNHDAMYWYRQDPGQGLRLIYYSQIVNDFQKGDIAEGYSVSREKKESFPLTVTSAQKNPTAFYLCASGQQGGDTIYFGEGSWLTVV.

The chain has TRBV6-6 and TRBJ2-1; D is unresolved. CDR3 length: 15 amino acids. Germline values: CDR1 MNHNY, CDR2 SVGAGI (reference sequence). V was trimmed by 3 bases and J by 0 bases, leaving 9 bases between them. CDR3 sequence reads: CASSYGGPSYNEQFF. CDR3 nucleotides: TGTGCCAGCAGTTATGGCGGTCCCTCCTACAATGAGCAGTTCTTC.

CDR3 sequence: CASSSRQAYNSPLHF. CDR3 DNA sequence: TGTGCCAGCAGCTCACGTCAGGCCTATAATTCACCCCTCCACTTT. The chain carries TRBV3-1 (or the pseudogene TRBV3-2) and TRBJ1-6; no clear D. The V end was cut by 5 bases, the J end by 2 bases, with 10 bases between. Germline V gene data show CDR1 as LGHDT and CDR2 as YNNKEL (reference sequence). CDR3 length equals 15 residues.

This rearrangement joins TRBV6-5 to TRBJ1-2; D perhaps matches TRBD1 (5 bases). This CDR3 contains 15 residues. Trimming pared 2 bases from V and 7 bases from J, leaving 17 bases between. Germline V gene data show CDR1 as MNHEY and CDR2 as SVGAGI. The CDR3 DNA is TGTGCCAGCAGTTACAGGCAAAGAAGGGGAGGTGGCTACACCTTC. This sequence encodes CASSYRQRRGGGYTF.

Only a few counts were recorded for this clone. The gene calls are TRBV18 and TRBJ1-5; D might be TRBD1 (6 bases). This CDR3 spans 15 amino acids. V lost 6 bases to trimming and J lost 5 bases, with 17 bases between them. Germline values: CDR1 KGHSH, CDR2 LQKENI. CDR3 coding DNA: TGTGCCAGCTCCGGAAGGGGGGGATTTGATCAGCCCCAGCATTTT. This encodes CASSGRGGFDQPQHF.

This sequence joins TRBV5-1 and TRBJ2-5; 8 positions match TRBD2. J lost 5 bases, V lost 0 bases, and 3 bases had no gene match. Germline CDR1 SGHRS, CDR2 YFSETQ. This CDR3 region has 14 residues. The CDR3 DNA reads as TGCGCCAGCAGCTTGGGGCGGGAGGAGGAGACCCAGTACTTC. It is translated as CASSLGREEETQYF.

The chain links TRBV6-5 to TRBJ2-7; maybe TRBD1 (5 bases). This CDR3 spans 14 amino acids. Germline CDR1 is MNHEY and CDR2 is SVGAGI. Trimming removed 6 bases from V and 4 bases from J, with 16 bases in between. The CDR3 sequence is CASSPQKGLYEQYF. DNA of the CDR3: TGTGCCAGCAGCCCCCAGAAGGGGCTTTACGAGCAGTACTTC.

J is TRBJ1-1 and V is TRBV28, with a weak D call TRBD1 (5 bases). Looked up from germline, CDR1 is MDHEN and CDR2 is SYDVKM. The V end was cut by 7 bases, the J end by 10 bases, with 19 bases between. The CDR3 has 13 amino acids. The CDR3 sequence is CASTPTGVLRAFF. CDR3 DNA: TGTGCCAGCACTCCCACGGGGGTTTTGAGAGCTTTCTTT.

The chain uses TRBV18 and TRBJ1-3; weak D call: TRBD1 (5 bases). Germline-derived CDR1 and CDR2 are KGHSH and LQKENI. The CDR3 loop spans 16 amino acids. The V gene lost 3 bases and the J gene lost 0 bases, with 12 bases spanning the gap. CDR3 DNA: TGTGCCAGCTCACCGTCCGGGGGTCGCTCTGGAAACACCATATATTTT. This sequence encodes CASSPSGGRSGNTIYF. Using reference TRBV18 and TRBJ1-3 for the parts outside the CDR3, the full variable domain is NAGVMQNPRHLVRRRGQEARLRCSPMKGHSHVYWYRQLPEEGLKFMVYLQKENIIDESGMPKERFSAEFPKEGPSILRIQQVVRGDSAAYFCASSPSGGRSGNTIYFGEGSWLTVV.

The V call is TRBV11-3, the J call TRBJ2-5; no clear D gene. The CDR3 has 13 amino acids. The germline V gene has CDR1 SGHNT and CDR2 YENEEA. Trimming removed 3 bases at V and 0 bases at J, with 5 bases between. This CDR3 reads CASSFSNQETQYF. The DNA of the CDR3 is TGTGCCAGCAGCTTTTCTAACCAAGAGACCCAGTACTTC.

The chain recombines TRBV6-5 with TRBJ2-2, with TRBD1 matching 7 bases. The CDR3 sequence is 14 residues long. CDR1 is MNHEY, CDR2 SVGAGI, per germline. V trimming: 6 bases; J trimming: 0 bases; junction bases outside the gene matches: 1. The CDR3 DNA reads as TGTGCCAGCAGGGGACAGCCGAACACCGGGGAGCTGTTTTTT. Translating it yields CASRGQPNTGELFF.

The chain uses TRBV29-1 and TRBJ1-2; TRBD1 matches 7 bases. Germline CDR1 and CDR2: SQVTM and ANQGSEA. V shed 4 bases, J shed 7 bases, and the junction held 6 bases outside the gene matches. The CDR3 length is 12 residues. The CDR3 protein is CSVGQGAGGYTF. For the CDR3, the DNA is TGCAGCGTTGGACAGGGAGCTGGTGGCTACACCTTC.

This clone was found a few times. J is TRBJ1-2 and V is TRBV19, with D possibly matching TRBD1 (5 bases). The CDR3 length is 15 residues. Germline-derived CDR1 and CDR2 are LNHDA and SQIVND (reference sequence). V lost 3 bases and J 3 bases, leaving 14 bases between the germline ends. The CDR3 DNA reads TGTGCCAGTAGTATTGGAGACAGATCCTACTATGGCTACACCTTC. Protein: CASSIGDRSYYGYTF.

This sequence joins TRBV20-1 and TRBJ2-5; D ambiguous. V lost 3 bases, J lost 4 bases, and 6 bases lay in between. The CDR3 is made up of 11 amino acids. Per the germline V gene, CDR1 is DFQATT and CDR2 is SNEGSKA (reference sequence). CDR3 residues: CSARTVETQYF. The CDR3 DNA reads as TGCAGTGCTAGGACTGTAGAGACCCAGTACTTC.

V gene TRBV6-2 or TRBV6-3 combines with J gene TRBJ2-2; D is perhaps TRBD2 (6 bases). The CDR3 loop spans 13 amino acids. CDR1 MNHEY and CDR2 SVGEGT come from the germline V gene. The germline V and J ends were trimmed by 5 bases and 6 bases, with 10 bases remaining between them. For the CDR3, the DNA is TGTGCCAGCAGTCCGACGGGGGCCGGGGAGCTGTTTTTT. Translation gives CASSPTGAGELFF.

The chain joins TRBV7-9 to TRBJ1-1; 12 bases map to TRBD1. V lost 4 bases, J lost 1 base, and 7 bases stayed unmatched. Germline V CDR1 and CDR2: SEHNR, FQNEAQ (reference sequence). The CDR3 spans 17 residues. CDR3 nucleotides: TGTGCCAGCAGCTCGCCGGGACAGGGGGCTCCGAACACTGAAGCTTTCTTT. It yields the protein CASSSPGQGAPNTEAFF.

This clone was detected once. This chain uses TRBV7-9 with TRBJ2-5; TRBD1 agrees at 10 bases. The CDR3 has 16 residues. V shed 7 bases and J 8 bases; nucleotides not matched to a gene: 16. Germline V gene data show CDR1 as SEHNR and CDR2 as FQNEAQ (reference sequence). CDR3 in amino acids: CASTPGTGARRGTQYF. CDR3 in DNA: TGTGCCAGCACCCCCGGGACAGGGGCCCGCAGGGGAACCCAGTACTTC.

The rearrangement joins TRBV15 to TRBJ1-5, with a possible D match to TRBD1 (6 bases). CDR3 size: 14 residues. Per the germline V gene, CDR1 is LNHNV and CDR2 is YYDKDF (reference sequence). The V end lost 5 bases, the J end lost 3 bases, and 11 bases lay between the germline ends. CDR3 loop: CATSPRQDNQPQHF. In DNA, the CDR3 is TGTGCCACCAGCCCCCGACAGGACAATCAGCCCCAGCATTTT.

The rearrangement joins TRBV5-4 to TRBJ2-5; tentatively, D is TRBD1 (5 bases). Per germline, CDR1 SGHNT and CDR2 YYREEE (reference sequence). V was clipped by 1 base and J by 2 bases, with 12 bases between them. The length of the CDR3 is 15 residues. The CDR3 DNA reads TGTGCCAGCAGCTTGTTTGGTCAGGGACAAGAGACCCAGTACTTC. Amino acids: CASSLFGQGQETQYF.

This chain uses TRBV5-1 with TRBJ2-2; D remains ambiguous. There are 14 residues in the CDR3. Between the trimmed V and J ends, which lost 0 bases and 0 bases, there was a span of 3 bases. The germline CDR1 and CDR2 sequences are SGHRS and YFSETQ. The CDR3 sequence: CASSLASNTGELFF. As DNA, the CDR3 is TGCGCCAGCAGCTTGGCATCGAACACCGGGGAGCTGTTTTTT.

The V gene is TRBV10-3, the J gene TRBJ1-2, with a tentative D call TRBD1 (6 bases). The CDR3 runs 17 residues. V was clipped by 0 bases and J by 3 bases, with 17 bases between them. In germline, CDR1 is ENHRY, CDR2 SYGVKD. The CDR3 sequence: CAISESGGGREDYGYTF. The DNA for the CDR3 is TGTGCCATCAGTGAGTCGGGAGGGGGGCGCGAGGACTATGGCTACACCTTC.

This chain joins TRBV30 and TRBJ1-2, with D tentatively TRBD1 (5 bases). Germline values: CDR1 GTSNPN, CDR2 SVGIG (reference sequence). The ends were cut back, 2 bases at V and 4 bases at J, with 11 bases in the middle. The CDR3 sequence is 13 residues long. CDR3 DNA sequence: TGTGCCTGGAGTATGGGGGGTCCCTATGGCTACACCTTC. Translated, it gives CAWSMGGPYGYTF.